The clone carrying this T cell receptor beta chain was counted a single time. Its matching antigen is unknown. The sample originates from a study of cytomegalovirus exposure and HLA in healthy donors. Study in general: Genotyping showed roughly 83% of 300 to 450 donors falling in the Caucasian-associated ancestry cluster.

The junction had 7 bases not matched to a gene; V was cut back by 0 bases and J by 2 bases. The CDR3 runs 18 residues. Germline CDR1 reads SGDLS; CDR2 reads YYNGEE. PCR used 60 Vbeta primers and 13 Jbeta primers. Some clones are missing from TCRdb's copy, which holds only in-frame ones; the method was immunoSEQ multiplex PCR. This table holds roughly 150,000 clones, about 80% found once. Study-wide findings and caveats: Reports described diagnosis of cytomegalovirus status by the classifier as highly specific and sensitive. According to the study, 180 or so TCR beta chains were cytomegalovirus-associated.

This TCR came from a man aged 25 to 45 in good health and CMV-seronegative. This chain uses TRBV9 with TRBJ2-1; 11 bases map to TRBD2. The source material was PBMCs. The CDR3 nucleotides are TGTGCCAGCAGCGTAGCAAGTCTAGCGGGGGGAACCTACAATGAGCAGTTCTTC. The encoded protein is CASSVASLAGGTYNEQFF.